The 28 T cell receptor beta chains below were found in one sample sequenced in a study of regulatory T cells in long-lasting Graves disease. Time point: newly diagnosed GD, antithyroid drugs for less than 3 months. RNA from PBMCs was the source of the TCR library. In building TCR beta libraries, iRepertoire HTBI primers were used together with Arm-PCR of CDR3 regions. TCRdb analysed the multiplex PCR reads with MiXCR anew, one entry per CDR3 protein. Among about 470,000 distinct CDR3 sequences listed, roughly 16% were seen once. This sample also belongs to another study, concerning T cells in Graves' hyperthyroidism and ophthalmopathy.

This sample comprised peripheral blood mononuclear cells (PBMCs), obtained at new diagnosis, from a patient treated with antithyroid drugs. The receptors were sampled from a man aged 35-49 years with Graves disease.

This chain links TRBV20-1 with TRBJ1-2; 7 bases are a match to TRBD1. The junction had 6 bases not matched to a gene; V was cut back by 3 bases and J by 5 bases. In germline, CDR1 is DFQATT, CDR2 SNEGSKA (reference sequence). The CDR3 sequence is 13 residues long. CDR3 loop: CSARGTVAYGYTF. The CDR3 nucleotides are TGCAGTGCTAGGGGGACAGTAGCATATGGCTACACCTTC.

This clonotype was detected ten times or more. The chain is built from TRBV6-1 and TRBJ1-1; weak D call: TRBD1 (6 bases). The CDR3 extends over 8 amino acids. Germline V gene lookup returns CDR1 MNHNS and CDR2 SASEGT. CDR3 amino acids: CGTGEAFF. The CDR3 DNA reads TGTGGCACAGGGGAAGCTTTCTTT.

The chain has TRBV6-2 or TRBV6-3 and TRBJ2-3, with D perhaps given as TRBD1 or TRBD2 (5 bases each). V lost 6 bases to trimming and J lost 1 base, with 14 bases between them. The germline V gene has CDR1 MNHEY and CDR2 SVGEGT. This CDR3 has 15 residues. This CDR3 reads CASRPGRGGTDTQYF. The DNA of the CDR3 is TGTGCCAGCAGACCGGGACGAGGGGGCACAGATACGCAGTATTTT.

The chain has TRBV2 and TRBJ2-7; 10 bases are a match to TRBD1. V lost 9 bases and J lost 6; bases outside the gene matches: 11. The CDR3 loop spans 14 amino acids. The germline V gene has CDR1 SNHLY and CDR2 FYNNEI. The chain's CDR3 is CARLRDRGSGEQYF. The CDR3 nucleotides read TGTGCCAGACTCCGGGACAGGGGTTCCGGCGAGCAGTACTTC.

There are many counts of this clonotype. The chain carries TRBV13 and TRBJ2-5, with D possibly matching TRBD2 (5 bases). The CDR3 runs to 15 residues. Trimming took off 5 bases at V and 2 bases at J, with 15 bases between the two ends. Germline CDR1 is PRHDT and CDR2 is FYEKMQ (reference sequence). The CDR3: CASSHIGSGQETQYF. CDR3 nucleotide sequence: TGTGCCAGCAGCCATATTGGCTCGGGGCAAGAGACCCAGTACTTC.

This clonotype was seen ten or more times. The rearrangement joins TRBV28 to TRBJ2-5; a possible D gene is TRBD2 (6 bases). Trimming removed 6 bases at V and 5 bases at J, with 22 bases between. This CDR3 comprises 16 residues. Germline values: CDR1 MDHEN, CDR2 SYDVKM. The chain's CDR3 is CASSSLHGRHRETQYF. In DNA form, the CDR3 reads TGTGCCAGCAGCTCCTTACACGGGAGACATCGGGAGACCCAGTACTTC.

The rearrangement links TRBV28 to TRBJ2-7; D may correspond to TRBD1 or TRBD2 (5 bases each). The CDR3 is 14 residues long. The V end lost 3 bases, the J end lost 2 bases, and 11 bases lay between the germline ends. Germline CDR1 is MDHEN and CDR2 is SYDVKM. The CDR3 reads CASSFRGPPYEQYF. CDR3 coding DNA: TGTGCCAGCAGTTTTAGGGGACCACCCTACGAGCAGTACTTC.

The chain carries TRBV2 and TRBJ2-2, with 8 bases identical to TRBD2. This CDR3 is built from 15 residues. V shed 4 bases and J 5 bases; nucleotides not matched to a gene: 6. The germline gives CDR1 SNHLY, CDR2 FYNNEI. CDR3 nucleotides: TGTGCCAGCAGTGTATCAAGCGGGGGTACCGGGGAGCTGTTTTTT. Protein: CASSVSSGGTGELFF.

This clonotype was counted ten times or more. V is TRBV19 and J is TRBJ2-7, with D tentatively TRBD1 (6 bases). The germline V and J ends were trimmed by 4 bases and 2 bases, with 27 bases remaining between them. The CDR3 covers 19 residues. CDR1 is LNHDA and CDR2 is SQIVND in the germline V gene (reference sequence). DNA for the CDR3: TGTGCCAGTAGTACCGACAGGAGACTTAACTTAGCCAGTCCCTACGAGCAGTACTTC. Residues: CASSTDRRLNLASPYEQYF.

This clonotype came up many times. This rearrangement joins TRBV3-1 to TRBJ1-1; weak D call: TRBD1 (5 bases). The CDR3 has 12 amino acids. Trimming cost V 3 bases and J 7 bases, with 9 bases left between them. Germline assignment: CDR1 LGHDT and CDR2 YNNKEL (reference sequence). DNA for the CDR3: TGTGCCAGCAGCCACCGGGGGGTTGAAGCTTTCTTT. It encodes CASSHRGVEAFF.

This clonotype has ten or more counts. J is TRBJ1-6 and V is TRBV20-1, with D uncertain. The V end was cut by 6 bases, the J end by 0 bases, with 9 bases between. The V gene's germline CDR1 is DFQATT and CDR2 SNEGSKA (reference sequence). The CDR3 is made up of 14 amino acids. This chain's CDR3 is CSAVLSSYNSPLHF. CDR3 nucleotide sequence: TGCAGTGCCGTCTTAAGCTCCTATAATTCACCCCTCCACTTT.

The V and J genes are TRBV7-9 and TRBJ2-5; 7 bases agree with TRBD2. The CDR3 consists of 14 residues. Germline V lookup: CDR1 SEHNR, CDR2 FQNEAQ (reference sequence). The V segment lost 3 bases and the J segment 5 bases; nucleotides outside the gene matches: 6. DNA of the CDR3: TGTGCCAGCAGCTTTAAAAGGGAGGGCGAGACCCAGTACTTC. Its protein product is CASSFKREGETQYF.

Many counts were recorded for this clonotype. The chain recombines TRBV7-9 with TRBJ2-7; either TRBD1 or TRBD2 may supply D (6 bases each). In germline, CDR1 is SEHNR, CDR2 FQNEAQ (reference sequence). Between the trimmed V and J ends, which lost 5 bases and 4 bases, there was a span of 18 bases. CDR3 length equals 15 residues. DNA of the CDR3: TGTGCCAGCAGCACTTCCCGGGGGCGTTGGTACGAGCAGTACTTC. Its translation: CASSTSRGRWYEQYF.

This clonotype has at least ten counts. The chain joins TRBV11-2 to TRBJ1-5; 8 nucleotides align to TRBD1. In germline, CDR1 is SGHAT, CDR2 FQNNGV. This CDR3 contains 15 residues. The V gene end was trimmed by 5 bases and the J gene end by 4 bases; junction bases not matched to a gene: 7. The CDR3 region has the DNA TGTGCCAGCAGCCCCTCCGGGACAGGAAATCAGCCCCAGCATTTT. Protein product: CASSPSGTGNQPQHF.

This clonotype showed up many times. The V and J genes are TRBV5-1 and TRBJ2-7; 8 positions agree with TRBD1. Germline CDR1 reads SGHRS; CDR2 reads YFSETQ. The CDR3 runs to 12 residues. Trimming took 6 bases from V and 6 from J; bases not matched to a gene: 5. The chain's CDR3 is CASTHTGGEQYF. As DNA, the CDR3 is TGCGCCAGCACCCATACAGGGGGCGAGCAGTACTTC.

This clonotype was picked up many times. The chain uses TRBV5-1 and TRBJ1-1, with TRBD1 as a possible D gene (6 bases). Trimming pared 1 base from V and 7 bases from J, leaving 11 bases between. This CDR3 has 13 residues. Germline V CDR1 and CDR2: SGHRS, YFSETQ. The CDR3 region is CASSLFRGVEAFF. Written as DNA, the CDR3 is TGCGCCAGCAGCTTGTTCAGGGGAGTTGAAGCTTTCTTT.

This clonotype was seen more than once but under ten times. J is TRBJ2-4 and V is TRBV6-1; the D call may be TRBD1 or TRBD2 (5 bases each). Trimming stripped 6 bases from V and 0 bases from J, with 9 bases between. The CDR3 contains 14 residues. Looked up from germline, CDR1 is MNHNS and CDR2 is SASEGT. The CDR3 sequence is CASRGDTAKNIQYF. CDR3 DNA sequence: TGTGCCAGCAGGGGGGATACAGCCAAAAACATTCAGTACTTC.

Concerning this clonotype: A read error may explain this, as a much larger clone is one base away. The chain is built from TRBV20-1 and TRBJ2-5, with 7 nucleotides matching TRBD1. The V gene end was trimmed by 1 base and the J gene end by 2 bases; junction bases not matched to a gene: 7. This CDR3 region has 15 residues. Per germline, CDR1 DFQATT and CDR2 SNEGSKA (reference sequence). The CDR3 loop is CSARGLRQGQETQYF. The CDR3 DNA is TGCAGTGCTAGAGGGCTGAGACAGGGACAAGAGACCCAGTACTTC.

This clonotype appeared many times. The chain has TRBV7-3 and TRBJ2-2, with 7 nucleotides matching TRBD2. V was pared by 5 bases and J by 4 bases, with 7 bases of the junction left unmatched. CDR1 and CDR2 from the germline V gene are SGHTA and FQGTGA. This CDR3 has 15 residues. Here the CDR3 reads CASSKWGGGTGELFF. CDR3 DNA sequence: TGTGCCAGCAGCAAGTGGGGGGGAGGCACCGGGGAGCTGTTTTTT.

Remarks on this clonotype: At one of its ends the junction is not consistent with the germline gene, which may arise from a read error. V is TRBV18 and J is TRBJ1-1, with D possibly being TRBD1 (6 bases). CDR3 length equals 15 residues. Germline V gives CDR1 KGHSH, CDR2 LQKENI. CDR3 loop: CAGSQGTRRATEAFF. The CDR3 DNA reads as TGTGCCGGCTCACAAGGGACACGGAGGGCCACTGAAGCTTTCTTT.

This clonotype was observed a handful of times. The J gene is TRBJ2-6, the V gene TRBV10-1; 8 nucleotides agree with TRBD1. The CDR3 covers 18 residues. After removal of 5 bases from V and 4 bases from J, the junction contained 13 bases not matched to a gene. The germline gives CDR1 WNHNN, CDR2 SYGVQD (reference sequence). As DNA, the CDR3 is TGCGCCAGCAGTCCCCAACCGGGACAGGCTGCAGGGGCCAACGTCCTGACTTTC. As protein: CASSPQPGQAAGANVLTF.

This clonotype has a handful of counts. This chain uses TRBV20-1 with TRBJ2-7; 11 bases align to TRBD2. Per the germline V gene, CDR1 is DFQATT and CDR2 is SNEGSKA (reference sequence). The ends lost 6 bases at V and 3 bases at J; junction bases unmatched: 4. This CDR3 has 13 amino acids. This chain's CDR3 is CSAGLAGLYEQYF. Written as DNA, the CDR3 is TGCAGTGCAGGACTAGCGGGCCTCTACGAGCAGTACTTC.

In its sample, this clonotype was seen a few times. A much larger clone lies a single base off, so this may be a read error. This chain links TRBV11-2 with TRBJ2-1; a possible D gene is TRBD2 (5 bases). CDR1 is SGHAT and CDR2 is FQNNGV in the germline V gene. The CDR3 length is 14 residues. The CDR3 here is CASSFLARPNEQLF. CDR3 nucleotides: TGTGCCAGCAGCTTTCTAGCTCGGCCCAATGAGCAGCTCTTC.

The chain has TRBV7-9 and TRBJ2-1; 7 nucleotides align to TRBD2. The CDR3 is 14 amino acids. The ends lost 4 bases at V and 8 bases at J; junction bases unmatched: 8. From germline, CDR1 is SEHNR and CDR2 FQNEAQ (reference sequence). The CDR3 nucleotides are TGTGCCAGCAGCTCGGACATCCGGGGGGATGAGCAGTTCTTC. Translation gives CASSSDIRGDEQFF.

This clonotype showed up many times. The genes are TRBV12-3 or TRBV12-4 and TRBJ2-3; D is perhaps TRBD1 or TRBD2 (5 bases each). CDR3 length: 14 amino acids. Trimming pared 3 bases from V and 8 bases from J, leaving 15 bases between. The CDR3 protein is CASSLLGEKGTQYF. The DNA for the CDR3 is TGTGCCAGCAGTTTGTTAGGGGAGAAAGGTACGCAGTATTTT.

This clonotype has a count of ten or more. The gene calls are TRBV16 and TRBJ1-1; D possibly corresponds to TRBD1 (6 bases). CDR3 length: 14 residues. Per the germline V gene, CDR1 is KGHSY and CDR2 is FQNENV. V was trimmed by 5 bases and J by 5 bases, leaving 15 bases between them. CDR3 residues: CASSDQGTGTEAFF. In DNA, the CDR3 is TGTGCCAGCAGCGATCAGGGGACGGGAACTGAAGCTTTCTTT. Based on the CDR3 plus reference TRBV16 and TRBJ1-1, the full variable domain is GEEVAQTPKHLVRGEGQKAKLYCAPIKGHSYVFWYQQVLKNEFKFLISFQNENVFDETGMPKERFSAKCLPNSPCSLEIQATKLEDSAVYFCASSDQGTGTEAFFGQGTRLTVV.

This clonotype appeared many times. The V and J genes are TRBV12-3 or TRBV12-4 and TRBJ1-1; no clear D gene. This CDR3 region has 13 residues. Trimming removed 7 bases at V and 1 base at J, with 10 bases between. The CDR3: CASTMGWNTEAFF. The CDR3 DNA sequence: TGTGCCAGCACCATGGGGTGGAACACTGAAGCTTTCTTT.

This clonotype came up many times. This chain joins TRBV2 and TRBJ2-3; perhaps TRBD1 as D (6 bases). The germline V and J ends were trimmed by 8 bases and 4 bases, with 13 bases remaining between them. CDR1 is SNHLY and CDR2 is FYNNEI in the germline V gene. The length of the CDR3 is 13 residues. The CDR3 loop is CASGSRGPDTQYF. DNA for the CDR3: TGTGCCAGCGGAAGCAGGGGCCCAGATACGCAGTATTTT.